The T cell receptor (beta chain) under discussion was sequenced for a study of cytotoxic CD8 clonotypes in ibrutinib-treated CLL. Using immunoSEQ multiplex PCR, the repertoire was profiled, and TCRdb retains in-frame clones only, with some absent. The sample records about 270,000 clones, less than 85% being singletons. CDR3 size: 13 residues. Germline V gene lookup returns CDR1 SGHNT and CDR2 YYREEE (reference sequence). The V end was cut by 1 base, the J end by 3 bases, with 7 bases between. The gene calls are TRBV5-4 and TRBJ1-1; D gene unclear. This TCR derives from a human donor with chronic lymphocytic leukemia. This specimen was PBMCs, taken at disease progression, from a patient treated with ibrutinib. The CDR3 DNA reads TGTGCCAGCAGCTTGAGCGTTTACACTGAAGCTTTCTTT. Translation: CASSLSVYTEAFF.